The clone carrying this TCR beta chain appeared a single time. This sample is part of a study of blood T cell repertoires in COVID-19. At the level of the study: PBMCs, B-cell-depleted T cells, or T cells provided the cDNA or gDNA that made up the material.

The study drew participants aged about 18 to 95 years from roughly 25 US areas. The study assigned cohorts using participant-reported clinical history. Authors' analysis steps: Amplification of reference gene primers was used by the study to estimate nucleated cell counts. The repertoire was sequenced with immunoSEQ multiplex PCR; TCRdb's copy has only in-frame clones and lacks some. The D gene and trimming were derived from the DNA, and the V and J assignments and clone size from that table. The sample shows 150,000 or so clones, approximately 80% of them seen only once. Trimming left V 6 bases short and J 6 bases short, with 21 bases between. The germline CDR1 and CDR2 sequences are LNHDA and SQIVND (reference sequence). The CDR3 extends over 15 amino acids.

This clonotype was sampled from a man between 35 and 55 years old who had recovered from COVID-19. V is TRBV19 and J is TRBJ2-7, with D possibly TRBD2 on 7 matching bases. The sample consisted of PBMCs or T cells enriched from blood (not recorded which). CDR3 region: CASSTREGGRFEQYF. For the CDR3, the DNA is TGTGCCAGTAGCACAAGGGAGGGGGGGCGATTCGAGCAGTACTTC.